These T cell receptor beta chains were read from a single sample in a study of OX40 agonist ivuxolimab in advanced cancers. Method: immunoSEQ multiplex PCR; TCRdb's copy keeps in-frame clones and lacks some. The data show around 86,000 clones, about 88% seen once. The specimen was CD4+ or CD8+ T cells sorted from blood, collected in a trial of the OX40 agonist ivuxolimab. The receptors stem from an adult with an advanced solid tumor such as melanoma, head and neck, liver or kidney cancer. Both conserved end residues are part of each CDR3. A D gene is named only where the DNA matches it firmly. For some rows the clone size is stated as once, few or many, or as a class when expanded; others skip it.

TRBJ1-4 | TRBV4-1 | - | - | TGCGCCAGCAGCTCCCCGGGTTTGGGGGCAACCTGGTTTTTT | CASSSPGLGATWFF
TRBJ2-7 | TRBV7-2 | TRBD2 | - | TGTGCCAGCAGCGAGCTAGCGGGAGGTCCCTACGAGCAGTACTTC | CASSELAGGPYEQYF
TRBJ1-1 | TRBV7-8 | TRBD1 | - | TGTGCCAGCAGCTTAGGGACGACAGGGATGAACACTGAAGCTTTCTTT | CASSLGTTGMNTEAFF
TRBJ1-2 | TRBV6-5 | - | - | TGTGCCAGCAGTTACTCGATAGGGGGAGTTAACTATGGCTACACCTTC | CASSYSIGGVNYGYTF
TRBJ1-1 | TRBV5-1 | TRBD1 | - | TGCGCCAGCAGGGGGGGATCCGGACAGGCTGATGTGTGGGCTTTCTTT | CASRGGSGQADVWAFF
TRBJ2-1 | TRBV14 | TRBD2 | - | TGTGCCAGCAGCGACACGGGACTAGCGAGGAATGAGCAGTTCTTC | CASSDTGLARNEQFF
TRBJ2-7 | TRBV6-5 | - | once | TGTGCCAGCAGTTACGTCGCCGGGCCGAGCTCCTACGAGCAGTACTTC | CASSYVAGPSSYEQYF
TRBJ2-1 | TRBV18 | TRBD2 | - | TGTGCCAGCTCACCACTAGCGGGGGACTACAATGAGCAGTTCTTC | CASSPLAGDYNEQFF
TRBJ2-5 | TRBV7-9 | TRBD2 | - | TGTGCCAGCAGCTTTATGGACCTAGCGGAAGAGACCCAGTACTTC | CASSFMDLAEETQYF
TRBJ1-1 | TRBV19 | TRBD1 | - | TGTGCCAGTAGTATAGGTCAGGGGGCGTTTGGGAGCACTGAAGCTTTCTTT | CASSIGQGAFGSTEAFF
TRBJ2-1 | TRBV29-1 | TRBD2 | - | TGCAGCGTTGAAGGAGCTAGCGGGAGAGTAGATGGGAACAATGAGCAGTTCTTC | CSVEGASGRVDGNNEQFF
TRBJ2-7 | TRBV7-9 | - | - | TGTGCCAGCAGCCCTCAGGAGGACGAGCAGTACTTC | CASSPQEDEQYF
TRBJ2-1 | TRBV7-2 | - | - | TGTGCCAGCAGCTTAGGACCAGCAGGCTACAATGAGCAGTTCTTC | CASSLGPAGYNEQFF
TRBJ2-1 | TRBV19 | TRBD2 | - | TGTGCCAGTACCTTTAGCGGGAGCTACAATGAGCAGTTCTTC | CASTFSGSYNEQFF
TRBJ2-3 | TRBV5-1 | - | - | TGCGCCAGCAGCTTGGTGGCTGTCCCCGAGGATACGCAGTATTTT | CASSLVAVPEDTQYF
TRBJ2-1 | TRBV6-4 | - | - | TGTGCCAGCAGTGACGCTCTCTCGGGGTCCTACAATGAGCAGTTCTTC | CASSDALSGSYNEQFF
TRBJ2-7 | TRBV6-5 | TRBD2 | once | TGTGCCAGCTCCCAACCGCCGGGGGGTGCCTACGAGCAGTACTTC | CASSQPPGGAYEQYF
TRBJ1-3 | TRBV25-1 | - | - | TGTGCCAGCAGAAACCCTGGGACTACTGGAAACACCATATATTTT | CASRNPGTTGNTIYF
TRBJ2-7 | TRBV20-1 | - | once | TGCAGTGCTACTAGCTCCCGGGAGCAGTACTTC | CSATSSREQYF
TRBJ2-7 | TRBV7-2 | - | - | TGTGCCAGCAGCCCCAACGGTGGCGTTGACGAGCAGTACTTC | CASSPNGGVDEQYF
TRBJ2-1 | TRBV30 | - | - | TGTGCCTGGTACCTCGCCGTAGGGGGGAATGAGCAGTTCTTC | CAWYLAVGGNEQFF
TRBJ2-7 | TRBV7-8 | - | - | TGTGCCAGCAGCTTAGAATATGCCGACGAGCAGTACTTC | CASSLEYADEQYF
TRBJ2-6 | TRBV28 | - | - | TGTGCCAGCAGGTCAGGGGACTCTGGGGCCAACGTCCTGACTTTC | CASRSGDSGANVLTF
TRBJ1-5 | TRBV5-6 | - | few | TGTGCCAGCAGCTTGTCAGGGACGGGGCAGCCCCAGCATTTT | CASSLSGTGQPQHF
TRBJ2-7 | TRBV29-1 | - | - | TGCAGCGTAATGCCAGGTAGCTCCTACGAGCAGTACTTC | CSVMPGSSYEQYF
TRBJ2-3 | TRBV19 | - | - | TGTGCCAGTAGTGGGGTCCTAGCCCAGACAGATACGCAGTATTTT | CASSGVLAQTDTQYF
TRBJ2-5 | TRBV5-6 | - | - | TGTGCCAGCGTCCAGGGGTTTGAAGAGACCCAGTACTTC | CASVQGFEETQYF
TRBJ2-1 | TRBV20-1 | - | - | TGCAGTGTAGCTAGGGGTAATGAGCAGTTCTTC | CSVARGNEQFF
TRBJ2-7 | TRBV10-3 | TRBD2 | - | TGTGCCATCCGAAATGAGACTAGCCAGAGAATATCCCACGAGCAGTACTTC | CAIRNETSQRISHEQYF
TRBJ2-3 | TRBV9 | TRBD2 | - | TGTGCCAGCAGCGTTATAGCGGGGGCAACCCCGCGAATGGGGAATACGCAGTATTTT | CASSVIAGATPRMGNTQYF
TRBJ2-1 | TRBV6-4 | TRBD2 | once | TGTGCCAGCAGTAAAAGCGGGAGGGCATTTGATGAGCAGTTCTTC | CASSKSGRAFDEQFF
TRBJ2-7 | TRBV7-2 | TRBD2 | - | TGTGCCAGCAGCCCAGGACTAGCGGGAGGAAGGTCCTACGAGCAGTACTTC | CASSPGLAGGRSYEQYF
TRBJ1-5 | TRBV30 | - | - | TGTGCCTGGAGTGTCGAGCTAGGCAGTGGGTTTGAGAAGCCCCAGCATTTT | CAWSVELGSGFEKPQHF
TRBJ1-2 | TRBV10-3 | - | - | TGTGCCATCAGTCCAAGGGGTCCGCACTATGGCTACACCTTC | CAISPRGPHYGYTF
TRBJ2-5 | TRBV19 | TRBD2 | - | TGTGCCAGTAGTATTGCCGGCGCGGGGGTTTGGGAGACCCAGTACTTC | CASSIAGAGVWETQYF
TRBJ2-1 | TRBV18 | - | - | TGTGCCAGCTCACCAGCGGCTAGGGAGCAGTTCTTC | CASSPAAREQFF
TRBJ2-5 | TRBV5-1 | - | - | TGCGCCAGCAGCTTGGCCTTGGAGACCCAGTACTTC | CASSLALETQYF
TRBJ2-7 | TRBV10-3 | - | - | TGTGCCATCAGCTCGATTTCAAGCTCCTACGAGCAGTACTTC | CAISSISSSYEQYF
TRBJ2-7 | TRBV2 | TRBD1 | - | TGTGCCAGCAGACCGGGACAGGGGGTGGTAAAGTGGACCTACGAGCAGTACTTC | CASRPGQGVVKWTYEQYF
TRBJ2-1 | TRBV11-2 | - | - | TGTGCCAGCAGCTTAGATGGGGATTACTCCTACAATGAGCAGTTCTTC | CASSLDGDYSYNEQFF
TRBJ2-7 | TRBV4-1 | TRBD2 | - | TGCGCCAGCAGCCAAGATGACGGGAGGGTGGGCGAGCAGTACTTC | CASSQDDGRVGEQYF
TRBJ2-1 | TRBV6-5 | TRBD2 | - | TGTGCCAGCAGTTACGGCGGGAGTTCCCCCCATGAGCAGTTCTTC | CASSYGGSSPHEQFF
TRBJ1-5 | TRBV7-8 | - | few | TGTGCCAGCAGCCGTCGGGGGATGGGAAATCAGCCCCAGCATTTT | CASSRRGMGNQPQHF
TRBJ1-3 | TRBV30 | - | - | TGTGCCTGGAGTACGGGTCTTAGCTCTGGAAACACCATATATTTT | CAWSTGLSSGNTIYF
TRBJ2-7 | TRBV28 | TRBD1 | - | TGTGCCAGCAGTTTATTAGGACAGGGAAATGACGAGCAGTACTTC | CASSLLGQGNDEQYF
TRBJ2-3 | TRBV5-4 | TRBD2 | - | TGTGCCAGCACCCTGGGACTAGCGGGGGGAGGAAGCACAGATACGCAGTATTTT | CASTLGLAGGGSTDTQYF
TRBJ2-7 | TRBV6-1 | TRBD2 | - | TGTGCCAGCAGTGATCGGGCGGGAGGGCCCTTCGACGAGCAGTACTTC | CASSDRAGGPFDEQYF
TRBJ1-1 | TRBV6-5 | - | few | TGTGCCAGCAGTCAGGGGAACACTGAAGCTTTCTTT | CASSQGNTEAFF
TRBJ1-5 | TRBV30 | - | - | TGTGCCTGGAATCGGGCAGGGGCGATCAATCAGCCCCAGCATTTT | CAWNRAGAINQPQHF
TRBJ1-6 | TRBV9 | - | - | TGTGCCAGCAGCGTCTTCGGAAATTCACCCCTCCACTTT | CASSVFGNSPLHF
TRBJ2-7 | TRBV2 | - | - | TGTGCCAGCAGTATCAACGAGCAGTACTTC | CASSINEQYF
TRBJ2-5 | TRBV5-1 | TRBD2 | - | TGCGCCAGCAGCTCCGGGACTAGCGGGAGCGAAGAGACCCAGTACTTC | CASSSGTSGSEETQYF
TRBJ2-3 | TRBV19 | TRBD2 | - | TGTGCCAGTAGACCGGACAGTAGCGGGGCGGGATATACGCAGTATTTT | CASRPDSSGAGYTQYF